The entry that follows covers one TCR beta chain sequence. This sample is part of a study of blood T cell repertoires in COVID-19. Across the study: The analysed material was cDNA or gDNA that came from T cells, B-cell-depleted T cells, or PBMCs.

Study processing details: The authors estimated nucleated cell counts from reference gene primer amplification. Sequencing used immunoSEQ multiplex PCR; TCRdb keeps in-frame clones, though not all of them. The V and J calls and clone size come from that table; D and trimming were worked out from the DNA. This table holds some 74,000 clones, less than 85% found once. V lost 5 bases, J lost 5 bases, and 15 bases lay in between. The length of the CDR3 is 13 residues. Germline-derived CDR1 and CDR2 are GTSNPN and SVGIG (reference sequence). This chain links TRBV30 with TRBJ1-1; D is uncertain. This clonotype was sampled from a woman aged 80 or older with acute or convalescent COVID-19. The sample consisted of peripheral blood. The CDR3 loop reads CAWDSPPGTEAFF. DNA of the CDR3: TGTGCCTGGGATTCACCTCCGGGGACTGAAGCTTTCTTT.